This paragraph covers one T cell receptor (beta chain) sequence. The antigen is unknown. This entry comes from a study of chemoradiotherapy in HPV16-positive cancers. As for the study in general: A couple of HPV16-positive patients' cells yielded candidate HPV-specific clones and common motifs. Findings and limits, study-wide: For HPV16-positive patients, expanding HPV-responsive T cells associated with longer recurrence-free survival. Non-HPV-specific T cells did not expand in tumors during treatment, whereas candidate HPV-specific clones and E7-related motifs did. HPV-specific T cells were functionally defined from only two HPV16-positive patients.

Sequenced by immunoSEQ multiplex PCR; TCRdb stores in-frame clones only, minus some. Counted here are 5,500 to 7,000 clones, 75% to 95% occurring once; the ten biggest clones make up more than 1.5%. The input for sequencing was blood, taken from a patient who underwent chemoradiotherapy. The TCR was taken from a human donor with HPV-associated anogenital cancer.

The CDR3 here is CASSEAVYNRGSNQPQHF. CDR3 nucleotide sequence: TGTGCCAGCAGTGAAGCGGTCTATAATCGGGGTTCAAATCAGCCCCAGCATTTT. The gene calls are TRBV6-1 and TRBJ1-5, with no clear D. Trimming removed 0 bases at V and 4 bases at J, with 19 bases between. This CDR3 is built from 18 residues. Per the germline V gene, CDR1 is MNHNS and CDR2 is SASEGT.